This T cell receptor (beta chain) was sequenced for a study of T cells in Graves' hyperthyroidism and ophthalmopathy. Amplified TCR beta CDR3 regions derived from RNA transcripts. Researchers ran a first-round RT-PCR on the TCR CDR3 using the HTBI primer set. TCRdb passed the multiplex PCR reads through MiXCR, listing each CDR3 protein once. The data hold about 570,000 distinct CDR3 sequences, with 35% to 55% observed a single time. This clonotype has a count of ten or more. Its specificity is unknown. Looked up from germline, CDR1 is KGHSY and CDR2 is FQNENV. Unmatched junction bases numbered 3, after V lost 0 bases and J lost 2 bases. This CDR3 contains 15 residues. General study findings and limits: Most clonotypes expanded in thyroid above 0.001 were likewise present in blood.

The TCR was taken from an adult woman with Graves' disease, either hyperthyroidism or ophthalmopathy (not recorded which). This rearrangement joins TRBV16 to TRBJ2-5; TRBD2 matches 7 bases. Sequenced: peripheral blood or thyroid tissue (not recorded which). The CDR3: CASSQSRREQETQYF. The CDR3, as DNA: TGTGCCAGCAGCCAATCTAGGCGGGAGCAAGAGACCCAGTACTTC.